The T cell receptor beta chain described here comes from a study of CD8 T cells in Susac syndrome. General study results and limits: In its TCR sequencing and HLA analysis, the study acknowledged that the number of individuals was relatively small.

A remark on this clonotype: Its target is unknown.

Reverse transcription of about 0.5 to 1 ug RNA used random hexamers. The authors amplified TCR beta CDR3 across 54 Vbeta and 13 Jbeta using immunoSEQ multiplex PCR. TCRdb fed the immunoSEQ multiplex PCR reads into MiXCR, producing one record per CDR3 protein. The table lists about 300,000 distinct CDR3 sequences, around 90% of them singletons. The specimen was CD4+ T cells from PBMCs. This receptor was taken from a human donor with multiple sclerosis.

In DNA form, the CDR3 reads TGTGCCATCAGTGAGTCTGGCGGGTTCTACAATGAGCAGTTCTTC. The encoded protein is CAISESGGFYNEQFF. V usage is TRBV10-3 and J usage is TRBJ2-1, with TRBD2 as a possible D gene (5 bases). Germline CDR1 ENHRY, CDR2 SYGVKD. The CDR3 has 15 residues. Trimming removed 0 bases at V and 3 bases at J, with 9 bases between.